This TCR beta chain was documented in a study of T cells in Graves' hyperthyroidism and ophthalmopathy. Points from the study as a whole: A 13 V-J signature model discriminated ophthalmopathy versus stable hyperthyroidism. Among thyroid clonotypes expanded above 0.001, most also appeared in blood.

The CDR3 totals 13 residues. Germline CDR1 is KGHSH and CDR2 is LQKENI. Trimming took 5 bases from V and 7 from J, leaving 12 bases between them. RNA transcripts were the template for amplifying TCR beta CDR3 regions. During a first-round RT-PCR of the TCR CDR3, the HTBI primer set was used. TCRdb ran MiXCR on the multiplex PCR reads and lists one entry per CDR3 protein. The data hold roughly 380,000 distinct CDR3 sequences, with about an eighth observed a single time. Graves' hyperthyroidism showing no ophthalmopathy progression within 18 months was considered stable. This clonotype was seen a few times. Its target is not known.

The source material was blood. The J gene is TRBJ2-1, the V gene TRBV18; D is perhaps TRBD1 (6 bases). This TCR derives from a woman under 30 with Graves' hyperthyroidism. CDR3 protein: CASSSRGENEQFF. CDR3 nucleotides: TGTGCCAGCTCATCCAGGGGTGAGAATGAGCAGTTCTTC.